One sample yielded the 20 T cell receptor beta chains listed below, sequenced in a study of blood T cell repertoires in COVID-19. TCRdb keeps only in-frame clones here, not all; method: immunoSEQ multiplex PCR. This sample has some 150,000 clones; 75% to 85% occur once, and the top ten carry approximately 7.1%. The sequenced sample was peripheral blood. These receptors were collected from a woman between 45 and 60 years old in a cohort sampled during active or convalescent COVID-19.

The J gene is TRBJ2-3, the V gene TRBV29-1, with D possibly matching TRBD1 (5 bases). The CDR3 spans 13 residues. CDR1 is SQVTM, CDR2 ANQGSEA, per germline. V was cut by 3 bases and J by 0 bases, with 7 bases left in between. The chain's CDR3 is CSVDRVSTDTQYF. The CDR3 DNA reads as TGCAGCGTTGACAGGGTCAGCACAGATACGCAGTATTTT.

This chain links TRBV7-8 with TRBJ1-2; D remains ambiguous. CDR1 SGHVS and CDR2 FQNEAQ come from the germline V gene. The V gene lost 4 bases and the J gene lost 2 bases, with 11 bases spanning the gap. This CDR3 contains 14 residues. The CDR3 region has the DNA TGTGCCAGCAGCTCTAAGACCGGGAACTATGGCTACACCTTC. This encodes CASSSKTGNYGYTF.

The rearrangement joins TRBV5-4 to TRBJ1-2; 7 nucleotides align to TRBD1. Per the germline V gene, CDR1 is SGHNT and CDR2 is YYREEE (reference sequence). Trimming at V came to 4 bases and at J to 7 bases, leaving 10 bases not matched to a gene. The CDR3 contains 14 residues. CDR3 residues: CASSHGQVSGGYTF. CDR3 nucleotides: TGTGCCAGCAGCCATGGACAGGTATCGGGTGGCTACACCTTC.

This chain uses TRBV24-1 with TRBJ2-5; TRBD2 agrees at 11 bases. Unmatched junction bases numbered 6, after V lost 4 bases and J lost 0 bases. Germline loops: CDR1 KGHDR, CDR2 SFDVKD. This CDR3 contains 17 residues. Written as DNA, the CDR3 is TGTGCCACCAGTGACCCATTTAGCGGGGGGGACCAAGAGACCCAGTACTTC. It encodes CATSDPFSGGDQETQYF.

This clone was seen just once. The chain carries TRBV9 and TRBJ2-1, with D unclear. This CDR3 is built from 14 residues. Trimming removed 6 bases at V and 8 bases at J, with 18 bases between. Germline V gives CDR1 SGDLS, CDR2 YYNGEE. The DNA of the CDR3 is TGTGCCAGCACCGAGATCAGGAATCCCCATGAGCAGTTCTTC. This sequence encodes CASTEIRNPHEQFF.

With respect to this clone: Other DNA sequences in this specimen translate into the identical CDR3. V is TRBV18 and J is TRBJ2-5; maybe TRBD1 (5 bases). V was clipped by 3 bases and J by 2 bases, with 10 bases between them. Per the germline V gene, CDR1 is KGHSH and CDR2 is LQKENI. The CDR3 consists of 14 residues. This CDR3 reads CASSPGREQETQYF. The CDR3 DNA sequence: TGTGCCAGCTCACCGGGCAGGGAACAAGAGACCCAGTACTTC.

The V and J genes are TRBV3-1 (or the pseudogene TRBV3-2) and TRBJ2-3; 10 bases fit TRBD2. This CDR3 spans 19 amino acids. CDR1 is LGHDT and CDR2 is YNNKEL in the germline V gene (reference sequence). The J segment lost 3 bases and the V segment lost 0 bases, leaving 12 bases of the junction unmatched. CDR3 protein: CASSQDGFGGLAVTDTQYF. Written as DNA, the CDR3 is TGTGCCAGCAGCCAAGATGGTTTTGGCGGACTAGCGGTGACAGATACGCAGTATTTT.

V gene TRBV4-3 combines with J gene TRBJ1-1; D possibly corresponds to TRBD1 (5 bases). Trimming took 0 bases from V and 4 from J, leaving 12 bases between them. CDR1 is LGHNA, CDR2 YSLEER, per germline. This CDR3 has 15 residues. CDR3 DNA sequence: TGCGCCAGCAGCCAAGATACCCCAGGGTCCACTGAAGCTTTCTTT. Its protein is CASSQDTPGSTEAFF.

This chain connects TRBV7-2 to TRBJ1-4; TRBD1 might be the D (5 bases). Germline CDR1 SGHTA, CDR2 FQGNSA. V lost 4 bases, J lost 4 bases, and 10 bases lay in between. There are 14 residues in the CDR3. The CDR3 spells CASSSGGNNEKLFF. The DNA for the CDR3 is TGTGCCAGCAGCTCGGGGGGGAATAATGAAAAACTGTTTTTT. Variable domain in full (rest from reference TRBV7-2 and TRBJ1-4): GAGVSQSPSNKVTEKGKDVELRCDPISGHTALYWYRQSLGQGLEFLIYFQGNSAPDKSGLPSDRFSAERTGGSVSTLTIQRTQQEDSAVYLCASSSGGNNEKLFFGSGTQLSVL.

The V call is TRBV19, the J call TRBJ1-2; 7 bases match TRBD1. The CDR3 is made up of 13 amino acids. The germline CDR1 and CDR2 sequences are LNHDA and SQIVND (reference sequence). V was clipped by 6 bases and J by 4 bases; unmatched bases: 5. CDR3 nucleotides: TGTGCCAGTAGCAACAGGGGAGGCTATGGCTACACCTTC. Protein product: CASSNRGGYGYTF.

A few counts support this clone. The CDR3 region is CASSEYGGGGENNEQFF. The CDR3 DNA follows: TGTGCCAGCAGTGAATACGGGGGAGGGGGTGAAAACAATGAGCAGTTCTTC. The chain recombines TRBV6-1 with TRBJ2-1; D may be TRBD2 (7 bases). Germline CDR1 is MNHNS and CDR2 is SASEGT. The ends were cut back, 2 bases at V and 5 bases at J, with 19 bases in the middle. The CDR3 runs 17 residues.

CDR3 bases: TGTGCCAGTACCACCCAGACAGGGGGAACTGAAGCTTTCTTT. It encodes CASTTQTGGTEAFF. V gene TRBV19 combines with J gene TRBJ1-1; 9 positions agree with TRBD1. CDR3 length: 14 residues. V dropped 7 bases and J dropped 5; count of bases not matched to a gene: 8. Per the germline V gene, CDR1 is LNHDA and CDR2 is SQIVND (reference sequence).

The rearrangement links TRBV19 to TRBJ1-1; the D gene is possibly TRBD1 (6 bases). Germline V gene lookup returns CDR1 LNHDA and CDR2 SQIVND (reference sequence). The V and J ends lost 10 bases and 9 bases respectively, with 21 bases between them. The CDR3 covers 13 residues. This chain's CDR3 is CATSGTIQGQAFF. CDR3 DNA: TGTGCCACCTCGGGGACAATCCAAGGCCAAGCTTTCTTT. The entire variable domain, with the rest obtained from reference TRBV19 and TRBJ1-1, is as follows: DGGITQSPKYLFRKEGQNVTLSCEQNLNHDAMYWYRQDPGQGLRLIYYSQIVNDFQKGDIAEGYSVSREKKESFPLTVTSAQKNPTAFYLCATSGTIQGQAFFGQGTRLTVV.

This chain links TRBV6-5 with TRBJ1-4; 8 bases are a match to TRBD1. V was clipped by 0 bases and J by 10 bases; unmatched bases: 10. Germline-derived CDR1 and CDR2 are MNHEY and SVGAGI. This CDR3 region has 16 residues. In DNA, the CDR3 is TGTGCCAGCAGTTACTCGATTGAGGGGACAGGATTAAAACTGTTTTTT. Its protein product is CASSYSIEGTGLKLFF.

The J gene is TRBJ1-2, the V gene TRBV7-9; D is unclear. The CDR3 is 15 residues long. Germline V gives CDR1 SEHNR, CDR2 FQNEAQ (reference sequence). Trimming took off 5 bases at V and 8 bases at J, with 21 bases between the two ends. The CDR3 DNA reads TGTGCCAGCAGCGCGAGCTCCGGTCAGGTTAGGGGCTACACCTTC. Its translation: CASSASSGQVRGYTF.

This chain links TRBV12-3 or TRBV12-4 with TRBJ2-7, with a tentative D call TRBD1 (6 bases). Trimming stripped 6 bases from V and 5 bases from J, with 8 bases between. This CDR3 has 11 amino acids. The CDR3 protein is CASRGQNEQYF. CDR3 coding DNA: TGTGCCAGCAGAGGACAGAACGAGCAGTACTTC.

The CDR3 sequence is CASSQEQGVDNSPLHF. DNA for the CDR3: TGCGCCAGCAGCCAAGAACAGGGGGTAGATAATTCACCCCTCCACTTT. V gene TRBV4-1 combines with J gene TRBJ1-6; 8 positions agree with TRBD1. V lost 0 bases to trimming and J lost 5 bases; unmatched junction nucleotides: 3. The CDR3 runs 16 residues. Germline CDR1 and CDR2: MGHRA and YSYEKL.

This clone was detected once. This chain joins TRBV2 and TRBJ1-5; D is unclear. The germline V gene has CDR1 SNHLY and CDR2 FYNNEI. The V end was cut by 11 bases, the J end by 5 bases, with 16 bases between. The CDR3 has 13 amino acids. CDR3 DNA sequence: TGTGCCGGGAGAGAACAGAACGATCAGCCCCAGCATTTT. Protein product: CAGREQNDQPQHF.

The chain employs TRBV3-1 (or the pseudogene TRBV3-2) and TRBJ1-2; TRBD1 agrees at 10 bases. Germline lookup yields CDR1 LGHDT and CDR2 YNNKEL (reference sequence). The CDR3 is 15 amino acids. V shed 4 bases, J shed 7 bases, and the junction held 9 bases outside the gene matches. This CDR3 is CASSPDSGTGVGYTF. The CDR3 DNA reads as TGTGCCAGCAGCCCCGATTCGGGGACAGGGGTTGGCTACACCTTC.

This chain joins TRBV7-2 and TRBJ1-2; D is perhaps TRBD1 (6 bases). Germline assignment: CDR1 SGHTA and CDR2 FQGNSA. Trimming shortened V by 5 bases and J by 0 bases, and 13 bases separated the two germline ends. The CDR3 spans 15 residues. The chain's CDR3 is CASSTRQDANYGYTF. The CDR3 nucleotides read TGTGCCAGCAGCACCCGACAGGACGCTAACTATGGCTACACCTTC.